A selection of T cell receptor beta chains follows, all from one sample in a study of cytomegalovirus exposure and HLA in healthy donors. Profiled with immunoSEQ multiplex PCR; TCRdb holds only in-frame clones, not every one. The sample has more than 150,000 clones, 65% to 80% seen once; the top ten hold 2% to 2.5%. Specimen: PBMCs. The receptor source for this set is a woman in her 30s in good health and CMV-seropositive. The CDR3 runs from the conserved cysteine through the conserved F or W. Fields, in order: D gene, V gene, J gene, clone size, CDR3 protein, CDR3 DNA. A D gene is named only where the DNA matches it firmly. Rows may omit the clone size; those that give it use once, few, many or a size class.

D gene: TRBD1; V gene: TRBV28; J gene: TRBJ2-2; clone size: -; CDR3 protein: CASYPGGASNTGELFF; CDR3 DNA: TGTGCCAGCTATCCAGGGGGCGCATCAAACACCGGGGAGCTGTTTTTT
D gene: -; V gene: TRBV6-6; J gene: TRBJ1-4; clone size: once; CDR3 protein: CASSIQARTNEKLFF; CDR3 DNA: TGTGCCAGCAGTATACAGGCGAGAACTAATGAAAAACTGTTTTTT
D gene: -; V gene: TRBV10-3; J gene: TRBJ2-7; clone size: -; CDR3 protein: CAINGQISYEQYF; CDR3 DNA: TGTGCCATAAACGGACAGATTTCCTACGAGCAGTACTTC
D gene: TRBD2; V gene: TRBV5-6; J gene: TRBJ2-1; clone size: -; CDR3 protein: CASSGRLAVYNEQFF; CDR3 DNA: TGTGCCAGCAGCGGCCGACTAGCGGTCTACAATGAGCAGTTCTTC
D gene: -; V gene: TRBV23-1; J gene: TRBJ1-4; clone size: -; CDR3 protein: CASSQRRGRTWLSEKLFF; CDR3 DNA: TGCGCCAGCAGTCAGAGGCGGGGGCGAACGTGGTTAAGTGAAAAACTGTTTTTT
D gene: TRBD1; V gene: TRBV29-1; J gene: TRBJ2-1; clone size: few; CDR3 protein: CSVSRDSDEQFF; CDR3 DNA: TGCAGCGTTAGCCGGGACAGCGATGAGCAGTTCTTC
D gene: TRBD1; V gene: TRBV7-9; J gene: TRBJ2-5; clone size: -; CDR3 protein: CASSPDRGLETQYF; CDR3 DNA: TGTGCCAGCAGCCCGGACAGGGGGCTTGAGACCCAGTACTTC
D gene: -; V gene: TRBV7-9; J gene: TRBJ1-1; clone size: few; CDR3 protein: CASSPSTEAFF; CDR3 DNA: TGTGCCAGCAGTCCTAGCACTGAAGCTTTCTTT
D gene: -; V gene: TRBV11-3; J gene: TRBJ1-1; clone size: -; CDR3 protein: CASSLGGRRTEAFF; CDR3 DNA: TGTGCCAGCAGCTTAGGGGGGCGCCGAACTGAAGCTTTCTTT
D gene: TRBD2; V gene: TRBV2; J gene: TRBJ2-3; clone size: -; CDR3 protein: CASGWASGGPSTDTQYF; CDR3 DNA: TGTGCCAGCGGTTGGGCTAGCGGGGGGCCGTCCACAGATACGCAGTATTTT
D gene: TRBD2; V gene: TRBV7-3; J gene: TRBJ2-2; clone size: -; CDR3 protein: CASSRQGRLGGLAETRAGELFF; CDR3 DNA: TGTGCCAGCAGCCGGCAGGGACGGCTTGGAGGGCTAGCGGAGACCAGGGCCGGGGAGCTGTTTTTT
D gene: -; V gene: TRBV28; J gene: TRBJ1-4; clone size: -; CDR3 protein: CASSSWAEGRAEKLFF; CDR3 DNA: TGTGCCAGCAGTTCTTGGGCGGAGGGACGCGCCGAAAAACTGTTTTTT
D gene: TRBD2; V gene: TRBV9; J gene: TRBJ2-7; clone size: -; CDR3 protein: CASSVSSGPTYEQYF; CDR3 DNA: TGTGCCAGCAGCGTAAGTAGCGGGCCTACCTACGAGCAGTACTTC
D gene: -; V gene: TRBV7-8; J gene: TRBJ1-5; clone size: -; CDR3 protein: CASSPPGVQPQHF; CDR3 DNA: TGTGCCAGCAGTCCCCCCGGAGTCCAGCCCCAGCATTTT
D gene: TRBD1; V gene: TRBV5-1; J gene: TRBJ2-1; clone size: few; CDR3 protein: CASSLGTGSYNEQFF; CDR3 DNA: TGCGCCAGCAGCTTGGGGACAGGGTCCTACAATGAGCAGTTCTTC
D gene: TRBD2; V gene: TRBV10-1; J gene: TRBJ2-7; clone size: few; CDR3 protein: CASSETGLADSYEQYF; CDR3 DNA: TGCGCCAGCAGTGAGACGGGACTAGCGGACTCCTACGAGCAGTACTTC
D gene: -; V gene: TRBV5-4; J gene: TRBJ2-1; clone size: -; CDR3 protein: CASSPWGRSSYNEQFF; CDR3 DNA: TGTGCCAGCAGCCCCTGGGGCCGCAGCTCCTACAATGAGCAGTTCTTC
D gene: -; V gene: TRBV6-6; J gene: TRBJ2-3; clone size: -; CDR3 protein: CASRPKAEGDTQYF; CDR3 DNA: TGTGCCAGCAGGCCTAAGGCCGAGGGAGATACGCAGTATTTT
D gene: TRBD1; V gene: TRBV9; J gene: TRBJ1-2; clone size: -; CDR3 protein: CASSPGTEGYGYTF; CDR3 DNA: TGTGCCAGCAGCCCTGGGACAGAAGGCTATGGCTACACCTTC
D gene: TRBD1; V gene: TRBV5-1; J gene: TRBJ1-4; clone size: -; CDR3 protein: CASSVGQGYNEKLFF; CDR3 DNA: TGCGCCAGCAGCGTAGGACAGGGGTATAATGAAAAACTGTTTTTT
D gene: -; V gene: TRBV6-5; J gene: TRBJ2-3; clone size: -; CDR3 protein: CASSYSTGGPPNF; CDR3 DNA: TGTGCCAGCAGTTACTCGACCGGGGGGCCCCCTAATTTT
D gene: -; V gene: TRBV5-6; J gene: TRBJ2-3; clone size: -; CDR3 protein: CASSLVGGQIDTQYF; CDR3 DNA: TGTGCCAGCAGCTTGGTCGGCGGGCAGATTGATACGCAGTATTTT
D gene: -; V gene: TRBV4-3; J gene: TRBJ1-1; clone size: -; CDR3 protein: CASSHHFNTEAFF; CDR3 DNA: TGCGCCAGCAGCCATCACTTTAACACTGAAGCTTTCTTT
D gene: TRBD2; V gene: TRBV5-4; J gene: TRBJ2-5; clone size: -; CDR3 protein: CASSLGRAGPQETQYF; CDR3 DNA: TGTGCCAGCAGCTTAGGGAGGGCGGGGCCCCAAGAGACCCAGTACTTC
D gene: -; V gene: TRBV7-9; J gene: TRBJ1-1; clone size: -; CDR3 protein: CASSLAYGENTEAFF; CDR3 DNA: TGTGCCAGCAGCTTAGCGTACGGGGAAAACACTGAAGCTTTCTTT
D gene: -; V gene: TRBV5-6; J gene: TRBJ1-2; clone size: -; CDR3 protein: CASSSGTRNYGYTF; CDR3 DNA: TGTGCCAGCAGCTCAGGGACACGGAACTATGGCTACACCTTC
D gene: -; V gene: TRBV27; J gene: TRBJ2-4; clone size: -; CDR3 protein: CASTGRGRGSQYF; CDR3 DNA: TGTGCCAGCACGGGCAGAGGTAGGGGCAGTCAGTACTTC
D gene: TRBD1; V gene: TRBV10-2; J gene: TRBJ2-7; clone size: -; CDR3 protein: CASSADRVGIRQYF; CDR3 DNA: TGCGCCAGCAGTGCCGACAGGGTCGGTATTCGGCAGTACTTC
D gene: -; V gene: TRBV5-1; J gene: TRBJ2-5; clone size: few; CDR3 protein: CASSSLTGPQETQYF; CDR3 DNA: TGCGCCAGCAGCTCGTTGACAGGCCCCCAAGAGACCCAGTACTTC
D gene: -; V gene: TRBV5-1; J gene: TRBJ2-2; clone size: -; CDR3 protein: CASAQRGLGNTGELFF; CDR3 DNA: TGCGCCAGCGCCCAACGAGGACTTGGGAACACCGGGGAGCTGTTTTTT
D gene: -; V gene: TRBV2; J gene: TRBJ2-2; clone size: -; CDR3 protein: CASSEQMANTGELFF; CDR3 DNA: TGTGCCAGCAGTGAACAGATGGCGAACACCGGGGAGCTGTTTTTT
D gene: -; V gene: TRBV4-3; J gene: TRBJ2-1; clone size: -; CDR3 protein: CASSQTRVQVYNEQFF; CDR3 DNA: TGCGCCAGCAGCCAAACTAGGGTCCAGGTCTACAATGAGCAGTTCTTC
D gene: -; V gene: TRBV6-6; J gene: TRBJ1-4; clone size: -; CDR3 protein: CASSYRGNNEKLFF; CDR3 DNA: TGTGCCAGCAGTTACAGGGGAAATAATGAAAAACTGTTTTTT
D gene: TRBD2; V gene: TRBV6-1; J gene: TRBJ2-3; clone size: few; CDR3 protein: CASSEIAGGPDTQYF; CDR3 DNA: TGTGCCAGCAGTGAAATAGCGGGGGGGCCAGATACGCAGTATTTT
D gene: -; V gene: TRBV5-6; J gene: TRBJ1-6; clone size: -; CDR3 protein: CASSTTVFSYNSPLHF; CDR3 DNA: TGTGCCAGCAGCACGACAGTATTCTCCTATAATTCACCCCTCCACTTT
D gene: -; V gene: TRBV18; J gene: TRBJ2-3; clone size: -; CDR3 protein: CASSLRRASASSTDTQYF; CDR3 DNA: TGTGCCAGCTCACTAAGGCGGGCTAGCGCCTCTAGCACAGATACGCAGTATTTT
D gene: -; V gene: TRBV4-2; J gene: TRBJ1-5; clone size: -; CDR3 protein: CASSQDHRQGIFGQPQHF; CDR3 DNA: TGTGCCAGCAGCCAAGATCATCGGCAGGGGATCTTCGGTCAGCCCCAGCATTTT
D gene: TRBD2; V gene: TRBV5-4; J gene: TRBJ2-1; clone size: -; CDR3 protein: CASSGLAGLYNEQFF; CDR3 DNA: TGTGCCAGCAGCGGACTAGCGGGGCTCTACAATGAGCAGTTCTTC
D gene: -; V gene: TRBV2; J gene: TRBJ1-5; clone size: -; CDR3 protein: CASGRQLSSQPQHF; CDR3 DNA: TGTGCCAGTGGGCGACAACTGTCGAGTCAGCCCCAGCATTTT
D gene: TRBD1; V gene: TRBV5-4; J gene: TRBJ1-6; clone size: -; CDR3 protein: CASSPRGKVSPLHF; CDR3 DNA: TGTGCCAGCAGTCCCAGGGGGAAGGTATCACCCCTCCACTTT
D gene: -; V gene: TRBV28; J gene: TRBJ2-2; clone size: -; CDR3 protein: CASSRLAPGELFF; CDR3 DNA: TGTGCCAGCAGCCGCCTAGCACCCGGGGAGCTGTTTTTT
D gene: -; V gene: TRBV11-2; J gene: TRBJ2-5; clone size: few; CDR3 protein: CASSLGWGETQYF; CDR3 DNA: TGTGCCAGCAGCTTAGGCTGGGGCGAGACCCAGTACTTC
D gene: -; V gene: TRBV28; J gene: TRBJ1-1; clone size: -; CDR3 protein: CASSKDREGTEAFF; CDR3 DNA: TGTGCCAGCAGTAAAGACCGGGAGGGCACTGAAGCTTTCTTT
D gene: TRBD1; V gene: TRBV7-9; J gene: TRBJ2-7; clone size: -; CDR3 protein: CASSVTGGLSSYEQYF; CDR3 DNA: TGTGCCAGCAGCGTAACAGGGGGCTTGAGCTCCTACGAGCAGTACTTC
D gene: -; V gene: TRBV6-5; J gene: TRBJ1-2; clone size: -; CDR3 protein: CASSRDLDYGYTF; CDR3 DNA: TGTGCCAGCAGCCGAGATTTAGACTATGGCTACACCTTC
D gene: -; V gene: TRBV5-1; J gene: TRBJ2-6; clone size: -; CDR3 protein: CASSLGGEVNVLTF; CDR3 DNA: TGCGCCAGCAGCTTGGGCGGGGAGGTCAACGTCCTGACTTTC
D gene: -; V gene: TRBV6-5; J gene: TRBJ1-6; clone size: -; CDR3 protein: CASTPGDSYNSPLHF; CDR3 DNA: TGTGCCAGCACCCCCGGGGACTCCTATAATTCACCCCTCCACTTT
D gene: -; V gene: TRBV11-3; J gene: TRBJ1-5; clone size: once; CDR3 protein: CASSLDSNNQPQHF; CDR3 DNA: TGTGCCAGCAGCTTAGACAGTAACAATCAGCCCCAGCATTTT
D gene: -; V gene: TRBV9; J gene: TRBJ2-5; clone size: -; CDR3 protein: CASSVDLRRGQETQYF; CDR3 DNA: TGTGCCAGCAGCGTAGATCTCCGCAGGGGCCAAGAGACCCAGTACTTC
D gene: -; V gene: TRBV19; J gene: TRBJ1-1; clone size: -; CDR3 protein: CASRHPTGRVGEAFF; CDR3 DNA: TGTGCCAGTAGACACCCAACAGGTAGGGTAGGTGAAGCTTTCTTT
D gene: -; V gene: TRBV27; J gene: TRBJ1-6; clone size: -; CDR3 protein: CASSLSIYRDYSPLHF; CDR3 DNA: TGTGCCAGCAGTTTATCGATTTACAGGGATTATTCACCCCTCCACTTT
D gene: TRBD1; V gene: TRBV4-2; J gene: TRBJ1-2; clone size: -; CDR3 protein: CASSQVQGGPGYVYTF; CDR3 DNA: TGTGCCAGCAGCCAAGTTCAAGGGGGCCCAGGGTATGTCTACACCTTC
D gene: TRBD1; V gene: TRBV18; J gene: TRBJ1-2; clone size: -; CDR3 protein: CASSPDRDYGYTF; CDR3 DNA: TGTGCCAGCTCTCCTGACAGGGACTATGGCTACACCTTC
D gene: -; V gene: TRBV7-9; J gene: TRBJ1-4; clone size: -; CDR3 protein: CASSVLRIGGRKEKLFF; CDR3 DNA: TGTGCCAGCAGCGTCCTCAGGATAGGAGGAAGGAAGGAAAAACTGTTTTTT
D gene: -; V gene: TRBV7-8; J gene: TRBJ2-7; clone size: -; CDR3 protein: CASSLVDLTGIRVDEQYF; CDR3 DNA: TGTGCCAGCAGCCTGGTGGATCTTACAGGGATAAGAGTAGACGAGCAGTACTTC
D gene: -; V gene: TRBV2; J gene: TRBJ1-3; clone size: -; CDR3 protein: CASSLQGDTIYF; CDR3 DNA: TGTGCCAGCAGTTTACAGGGAGACACCATATATTTT
D gene: -; V gene: TRBV6-5; J gene: TRBJ2-3; clone size: few; CDR3 protein: CASSIGGDTQYF; CDR3 DNA: TGTGCCAGCAGTATAGGAGGTGATACGCAGTATTTT
D gene: -; V gene: TRBV30; J gene: TRBJ1-2; clone size: -; CDR3 protein: CAWSLSGEYGYTF; CDR3 DNA: TGTGCCTGGAGTCTGTCAGGGGAGTATGGCTACACCTTC
D gene: TRBD1; V gene: TRBV2; J gene: TRBJ2-7; clone size: -; CDR3 protein: CASSEGPGTGMKTYEQYF; CDR3 DNA: TGTGCCAGCAGTGAAGGTCCCGGGACAGGGATGAAAACCTACGAGCAGTACTTC